One and the same sample provided the 22 T cell receptor beta chains below, sequenced in a study of T cells in Graves' hyperthyroidism and ophthalmopathy (dated by TCRdb to about 2019). Libraries came from multiplex PCR. TCRdb shows the sequencer as Illumina HiSeq 2000. Amplification of TCR beta CDR3 regions was carried out from RNA transcripts. For the first round of RT-PCR on the TCR CDR3, the HTBI primer set was used together with the Qiagen OneStep RT-PCR kit. Using fastp at Q25 and MiXCR, TCRdb reprocessed the public reads and kept productive beta chains. Duplicate CDR3 protein sequences are folded into a single record with the most common DNA and genes. The sample contains about 350,000 distinct CDR3 sequences, about 15% of them found a single time. Of the sample, almost 35% falls within the top ten clones. Sequenced: blood. These receptors all come from a woman under 40 with Graves' hyperthyroidism that later progressed to Graves' ophthalmopathy.

This clonotype was observed at least ten times. This chain joins TRBV12-3 or TRBV12-4 and TRBJ1-2; maybe TRBD1 (5 bases). The CDR3 extends over 13 amino acids. Trimming cost V 6 bases and J 4 bases, with 12 bases left between them. DNA of the CDR3: TGTGCCAGCAGACGGGACGGCTCCTATGGCTACACCTTC. Translated: CASRRDGSYGYTF.

This chain joins TRBV7-2 and TRBJ2-1, with 9 bases aligning to TRBD1. This CDR3 spans 17 amino acids. Germline-derived CDR1 and CDR2 are SGHTA and FQGNSA. With V trimmed by 5 bases and J by 2 bases, 10 bases remained unmatched. CDR3 sequence (DNA): TGTGCCAGCAGCCTGCGTCCGGGACAGGGACCCTACAATGAGCAGTTCTTC. As protein: CASSLRPGQGPYNEQFF. Drawing the rest from reference TRBV7-2 and TRBJ2-1, the complete variable domain is GAGVSQSPSNKVTEKGKDVELRCDPISGHTALYWYRQSLGQGLEFLIYFQGNSAPDKSGLPSDRFSAERTGGSVSTLTIQRTQQEDSAVYLCASSLRPGQGPYNEQFFGPGTRLTVL.

This clonotype has at least ten counts. The chain uses TRBV6-1 and TRBJ1-2, with 9 bases that match TRBD1. After removal of 5 bases from V and 8 bases from J, the junction contained 6 bases not matched to a gene. This CDR3 has 13 amino acids. Germline CDR1 and CDR2: MNHNS and SASEGT. CDR3 residues: CASSWNRGRGYTF. The CDR3, as DNA: TGTGCCAGCAGTTGGAACAGGGGGCGAGGCTACACCTTC.

This clonotype came up a few times. The V gene is TRBV4-2, the J gene TRBJ2-5; D uncertain. The length of the CDR3 is 14 residues. V was trimmed by 0 bases and J by 4 bases, leaving 9 bases between them. Germline CDR1 LGHNA, CDR2 YNFKEQ. The CDR3 loop reads CASSQDRRGETQYF. The CDR3 nucleotides read TGTGCCAGCAGCCAAGATCGTAGAGGAGAGACCCAGTACTTC.

This clonotype occurred many times. The V call is TRBV6-1, the J call TRBJ2-1, with TRBD2 matching over 14 bases. Germline V gives CDR1 MNHNS, CDR2 SASEGT. The CDR3 has 17 residues. V shed 4 bases and J 4 bases; nucleotides not matched to a gene: 6. CDR3 DNA: TGTGCCAGCAGTGCAACGGGACTAGCGGGGGATTACAATGAGCAGTTCTTC. Translated: CASSATGLAGDYNEQFF.

The table lists this clonotype with many counts. Here the CDR3 DNA reads TGTGCCAGCAGTTTTGGGCCTCCCCGAGGTACTGAAGCTTTCTTT. Residues: CASSFGPPRGTEAFF. The genes are TRBV12-3 or TRBV12-4 and TRBJ1-1; no clear D gene. The CDR3 covers 15 residues. Between the trimmed V and J ends, which lost 3 bases and 5 bases, there was a span of 16 bases.

As regards this clonotype: Likely a read error: the CDR3 ends without its conserved phenylalanine or tryptophan. This rearrangement joins TRBV5-1 to TRBJ2-6, with D possibly matching TRBD2 (6 bases). The V end lost 0 bases, the J end lost 0 bases, and 13 bases lay between the germline ends. Looked up from germline, CDR1 is SGHRS and CDR2 is YFSETQ. This CDR3 is 18 amino acids long. CDR3 nucleotides: TGCGCCAGCAGCTTGGCCTATCGGGGGAACTCTGGGGCCAACGTCCTGACTTCC. This gives the protein CASSLAYRGNSGANVLTS.

This chain links TRBV11-2 with TRBJ2-5; 12 nucleotides match TRBD2. The ends lost 5 bases at V and 5 bases at J; junction bases unmatched: 6. There are 15 residues in the CDR3. Germline V CDR1 and CDR2: SGHAT, FQNNGV. Here the CDR3 reads CASSPRLAGVETQYF. DNA of the CDR3: TGTGCCAGCAGCCCACGACTAGCGGGAGTTGAGACCCAGTACTTC.

CDR3 nucleotide sequence: TGTGCCAGCAGCCCCTGGGGACAGGGGTTTTCAGATACGCAGTATTTT. Amino acid sequence: CASSPWGQGFSDTQYF. The rearrangement uses TRBV7-6 and TRBJ2-3, with 10 bases lining up with TRBD1. Germline CDR1 reads SGHVS; CDR2 reads FNYEAQ. V shed 5 bases and J 4 bases; nucleotides not matched to a gene: 9. The CDR3 has 16 amino acids.

This clonotype appeared a few times. The chain recombines TRBV5-1 with TRBJ2-3; D remains unclear. The CDR3 runs 17 residues. From germline, CDR1 is SGHRS and CDR2 YFSETQ. Trimming pared 3 bases from V and 2 bases from J, leaving 19 bases between. CDR3 bases: TGCGCCAGCAGCTCGGTGCGGTCGACTGATTTCACAGATACGCAGTATTTT. As protein: CASSSVRSTDFTDTQYF.

This clonotype was found many times. The CDR3 sequence is CAWSHRGLGQPQHF. CDR3 DNA sequence: TGTGCCTGGAGTCACCGCGGGCTCGGTCAGCCCCAGCATTTT. The V gene is TRBV30, the J gene TRBJ1-5; D not resolved. V gave up 2 bases and J gave up 6 bases, with 14 bases separating them. CDR3 length: 14 residues. Germline V gives CDR1 GTSNPN, CDR2 SVGIG (reference sequence).

This clonotype has a count of ten or more. The rearrangement uses TRBV7-9 and TRBJ1-1; possibly TRBD1 for D (5 bases). Germline-derived CDR1 and CDR2 are SEHNR and FQNEAQ (reference sequence). This CDR3 spans 15 amino acids. The ends were cut back, 6 bases at V and 0 bases at J, with 14 bases in the middle. CDR3 protein: CASSPRDPLNTEAFF. The DNA of the CDR3 is TGTGCCAGCAGTCCTCGGGACCCCTTGAACACTGAAGCTTTCTTT.

This clonotype has only a few counts. J is TRBJ1-1 and V is TRBV5-6; 7 bases are a match to TRBD1. Unmatched junction bases numbered 6, after V lost 6 bases and J lost 4 bases. The germline CDR1 and CDR2 sequences are SGHDT and YYEEEE. This CDR3 spans 13 amino acids. The DNA of the CDR3 is TGTGCCAGCAACCCCAGGGGGGGCACTGAAGCTTTCTTT. Its protein product is CASNPRGGTEAFF.

This clonotype has ten or more counts. The chain combines TRBV30 with TRBJ1-1, with D unclear. CDR1 is GTSNPN and CDR2 is SVGIG in the germline V gene (reference sequence). The CDR3 is 15 residues long. V lost 3 bases to trimming and J lost 4 bases, with 18 bases between them. The CDR3 reads CAWSLTGSGSTEAFF. Here the CDR3 DNA reads TGTGCCTGGAGCCTGACGGGTTCGGGGAGCACTGAAGCTTTCTTT.

This clonotype turned up a few times. Possible read error: a much larger clone is one base away. The chain uses TRBV25-1 and TRBJ2-1; maybe TRBD1 (6 bases). From germline, CDR1 is MGHDK and CDR2 SYGVNS. The CDR3 length is 16 residues. CDR3 DNA: TGTGCCAGCGGTGAATCGGCAACAGGGCCCTACAATGAGCAGTTCTTC. This translates into CASGESATGPYNEQFF. Drawing the rest from reference TRBV25-1 and TRBJ2-1, the complete variable domain is EADIYQTPRYLVIGTGKKITLECSQTMGHDKMYWYQQDPGMELHLIHYSYGVNSTEKGDLSSESTVSRIRTEHFPLTLESARPSHTSQYLCASGESATGPYNEQFFGPGTRLTVL.

This clonotype was seen more than once but under ten times. The rearrangement links TRBV20-1 to TRBJ2-7; 8 bases line up with TRBD2. The germline gives CDR1 DFQATT, CDR2 SNEGSKA (reference sequence). This CDR3 contains 16 residues. V dropped 0 bases and J dropped 4; count of bases not matched to a gene: 11. The CDR3 loop is CSARETSGSTFYEQYF. Here the CDR3 DNA reads TGCAGTGCTAGAGAAACTAGCGGAAGTACCTTTTACGAGCAGTACTTC.

The rearrangement joins TRBV9 to TRBJ2-1; D is possibly TRBD1 (6 bases). Trimming cost V 4 bases and J 8 bases, with 22 bases left between them. Per the germline V gene, CDR1 is SGDLS and CDR2 is YYNGEE. The CDR3 loop spans 16 amino acids. The chain's CDR3 is CASSPLNRVRGDEQFF. CDR3 coding DNA: TGTGCCAGCAGCCCCCTCAACAGGGTCCGGGGAGATGAGCAGTTCTTC.

The CDR3, as DNA: TGTGCCAGCAGTTATATCCGGGACAGAGACTATGGCTACACCTTC. Translated: CASSYIRDRDYGYTF. The gene calls are TRBV27 and TRBJ1-2, with 7 positions matching TRBD1. The CDR3 extends over 15 amino acids. CDR1 and CDR2 from the germline V gene are MNHEY and SMNVEV (reference sequence). V shed 4 bases, J shed 3 bases, and the junction held 8 bases outside the gene matches.

This clonotype showed up many times. This chain joins TRBV29-1 and TRBJ1-2, with 7 bases lining up with TRBD1. The CDR3 is made up of 13 amino acids. CDR1 and CDR2 from the germline V gene are SQVTM and ANQGSEA. Unmatched junction bases numbered 5, after V lost 3 bases and J lost 4 bases. CDR3 region: CSVDRQGAYGYTF. The CDR3 coding sequence is TGCAGCGTTGACAGACAGGGTGCCTATGGCTACACCTTC.

As to this clonotype: This could be a read error, since a much larger clone is one nucleotide away. The CDR3: CAGSGRRSGNTIYF. The CDR3 nucleotides are TGTGCCGGCAGCGGTCGGAGATCTGGAAACACCATATATTTT. The genes are TRBV6-1 and TRBJ1-3; no firm D call. Germline V lookup: CDR1 MNHNS, CDR2 SASEGT. This CDR3 is 14 amino acids long.

This clonotype has more than one count but fewer than ten. This sequence joins TRBV9 and TRBJ1-1; 8 nucleotides align to TRBD1. The CDR3 is 13 residues long. Germline V gene sequence: CDR1 SGDLS, CDR2 YYNGEE. V shed 3 bases, J shed 4 bases, and the junction held 2 bases outside the gene matches. The CDR3 nucleotides are TGTGCCAGCAGCGGACAGGGGATCACTGAAGCTTTCTTT. This codes for CASSGQGITEAFF.

This chain connects TRBV3-1 to TRBJ2-7; no definite D call. With 4 bases removed from V and 3 bases from J, the gap between germline ends came to 13 bases. Germline V gives CDR1 LGHDT, CDR2 YNNKEL (reference sequence). The CDR3 loop spans 14 amino acids. In nucleotides, the CDR3 is TGTGCCAGCAGCCGGTCAGGAGACCTCTACGAGCAGTACTTC. It is translated as CASSRSGDLYEQYF.